This T cell receptor beta chain was identified in a study of patients and donors after allogeneic stem cell transplantation. TCRdb fed the RT-PCR reads into MiXCR, producing one record per CDR3 protein. The sample lists roughly 180,000 distinct CDR3 sequences; roughly 40% were seen once. The TCR was taken from a human donor who was either an allogeneic HSCT recipient or a stem cell or donor lymphocyte infusion donor (not recorded which). It is not recorded whose cells these are; they may come from a transplant donor. Input material: blood, either unsorted or a sorted T cell fraction (not recorded which).

CDR3 in amino acids: CASSPLSNYGYTF. In DNA form, the CDR3 reads TGTGCCAGCAGTCCCCTTAGTAACTATGGCTACACCTTC. The V and J genes are TRBV6-6 and TRBJ1-2; D is ambiguous. The germline gives CDR1 MNHNY, CDR2 SVGAGI (reference sequence). Trimming removed 5 bases at V and 1 base at J, with 8 bases between. This CDR3 has 13 residues.